These T cell receptor beta chains were read from a single sample in a study of OX40 agonist ivuxolimab in advanced cancers. TCRdb keeps only in-frame clones here, not all; method: immunoSEQ multiplex PCR. The sample yields just over 95,000 clones, approximately 86% seen once. Sequencing used CD4+ or CD8+ T cells sorted from blood, obtained in a trial of the OX40 agonist ivuxolimab. The receptors derive from an adult with an advanced solid tumor such as melanoma, head and neck, liver or kidney cancer. CDR3s include the opening cysteine and the closing phenylalanine or tryptophan. Each record gives: CDR3 protein, CDR3 DNA, D gene, V gene, J gene, clone size. A D gene is named only where the DNA matches it firmly. The listing skips clone size in some rows; elsewhere it reads once, few, many or a size class.

CASSPGQTARGFDLSQETQYF	TGTGCCAGCAGCCCAGGACAGACCGCAAGGGGGTTTGATTTAAGTCAAGAGACCCAGTACTTC	-	TRBV14	TRBJ2-5	-
CASSYGNYEQYF	TGTGCCAGCAGCTACGGAAACTACGAGCAGTACTTC	-	TRBV5-6	TRBJ2-7	-
CASSSTGTSPNEQFF	TGTGCCAGCAGCTCCACCGGGACTAGTCCCAATGAGCAGTTCTTC	TRBD2	TRBV7-3	TRBJ2-1	-
CASSRGRVVTDTEAFF	TGTGCCAGCAGCCGTGGGCGGGTGGTGACGGACACTGAAGCTTTCTTT	-	TRBV7-9	TRBJ1-1	-
CASWDRQRVGGYTF	TGTGCCAGTTGGGACAGGCAGCGCGTTGGTGGCTACACCTTC	TRBD1	TRBV19	TRBJ1-2	-
CASRLYTEAFF	TGTGCCAGCAGATTGTACACTGAAGCTTTCTTT	-	TRBV2	TRBJ1-1	-
CAWSAYPGTGGFDTQYF	TGTGCCTGGAGCGCATATCCCGGGACAGGGGGATTTGATACGCAGTATTTT	TRBD1	TRBV30	TRBJ2-3	-
CAWSVRWGGEQFF	TGTGCCTGGAGTGTAAGGTGGGGCGGTGAGCAGTTCTTC	-	TRBV30	TRBJ2-1	-
CATQEAFSYEQYF	TGTGCCACCCAGGAGGCCTTCTCCTACGAGCAGTACTTC	-	TRBV25-1	TRBJ2-7	-
CASSESEGGSSTDTQYF	TGTGCCAGCAGTGAATCAGAGGGAGGCTCTAGCACAGATACGCAGTATTTT	-	TRBV25-1	TRBJ2-3	-
CASSKREVAYEQYF	TGTGCCAGCAGTAAGCGGGAGGTCGCCTACGAGCAGTACTTC	TRBD2	TRBV6-1	TRBJ2-7	-
CASSPGGSGANVLTF	TGTGCCAGCAGCCCAGGCGGTTCTGGGGCCAACGTCCTGACTTTC	-	TRBV28	TRBJ2-6	-
CASSYTPGLAGSEQFF	TGTGCCAGCAGCTACACGCCGGGACTAGCGGGAAGTGAGCAGTTCTTC	TRBD2	TRBV7-9	TRBJ2-1	-
CASSTRSGGHYGYTF	TGTGCCAGCAGCACCAGGTCGGGGGGCCACTATGGCTACACCTTC	-	TRBV5-4	TRBJ1-2	-
CASSPSVFF	TGTGCCAGCAGCCCTTCGGTGTTTTTT	-	TRBV7-2	TRBJ1-4	-
CASSLGPGTVNEQFF	TGTGCCAGCAGCTTAGGCCCCGGGACAGTAAATGAGCAGTTCTTC	TRBD1	TRBV7-2	TRBJ2-1	-
CASIDRGGGTEAFF	TGTGCCAGCATCGATCGCGGGGGAGGGACTGAAGCTTTCTTT	-	TRBV28	TRBJ1-1	-
CASSLTQSYEQYF	TGTGCCAGCAGCTTAACCCAATCCTACGAGCAGTACTTC	-	TRBV7-3	TRBJ2-7	-
CASQFGYTEAFF	TGTGCCAGCCAGTTCGGGTACACTGAAGCTTTCTTT	-	TRBV5-6	TRBJ1-1	-
CAISDPGQEGTQYF	TGTGCCATCAGTGACCCCGGACAGGAGGGTACGCAGTATTTT	-	TRBV10-3	TRBJ2-3	once
CASSPPGTVSGNTIYF	TGTGCCAGCTCACCACCAGGGACAGTCTCTGGAAACACCATATATTTT	TRBD1	TRBV18	TRBJ1-3	-
CASSQATRGPMGGYTF	TGTGCCAGCAGCCAAGCAACCCGGGGGCCGATGGGAGGCTACACCTTC	-	TRBV4-2	TRBJ1-2	-
CATSRDRGGETQYF	TGTGCCACCAGCAGGGACAGGGGAGGAGAGACCCAGTACTTC	TRBD1	TRBV15	TRBJ2-5	-
CASSGRAPGVYSNQPQHF	TGTGCCAGCAGTGGCCGGGCCCCAGGGGTCTATAGCAATCAGCCCCAGCATTTT	-	TRBV6-1	TRBJ1-5	-
CATSKRPRQRNYGYTF	TGTGCCACCAGCAAAAGGCCGAGACAGAGAAACTATGGCTACACCTTC	-	TRBV15	TRBJ1-2	few
CASSHSLAAGVNTEAFF	TGTGCCAGCAGCCACTCCCTGGCGGCAGGGGTAAACACTGAAGCTTTCTTT	-	TRBV14	TRBJ1-1	few
CASSVDHPSSYNEQFF	TGTGCCAGCAGCGTAGATCACCCAAGCTCCTACAATGAGCAGTTCTTC	-	TRBV9	TRBJ2-1	-
CASSQDSLEQFF	TGCGCCAGCAGCCAAGATAGTCTAGAGCAGTTCTTC	-	TRBV4-1	TRBJ2-1	-